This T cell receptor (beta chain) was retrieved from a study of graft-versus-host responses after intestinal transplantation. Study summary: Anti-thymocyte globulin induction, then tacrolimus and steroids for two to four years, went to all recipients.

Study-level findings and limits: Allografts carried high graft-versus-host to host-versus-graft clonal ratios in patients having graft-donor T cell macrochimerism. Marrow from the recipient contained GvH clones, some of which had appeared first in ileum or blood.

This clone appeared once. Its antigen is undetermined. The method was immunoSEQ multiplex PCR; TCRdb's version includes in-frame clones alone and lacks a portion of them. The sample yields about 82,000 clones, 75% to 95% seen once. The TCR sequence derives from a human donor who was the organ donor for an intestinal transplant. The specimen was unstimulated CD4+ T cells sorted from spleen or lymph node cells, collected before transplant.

CDR3 amino acids: CASSLQTGYGNTIYF. CDR3 DNA: TGCGCCAGCAGCTTACAAACAGGGTACGGAAACACCATATATTTT. The chain has TRBV5-1 and TRBJ1-3; a weak D match, TRBD1 (6 bases). Germline values: CDR1 SGHRS, CDR2 YFSETQ. Deletions cut 2 bases from V and 4 bases from J, with 13 bases between. The CDR3 covers 15 residues.